The 24 T cell receptor beta chains given below trace back to one sample, sequenced in a study of beta chain features in type 1 diabetes. Study-wide points: All four CD4+ subsets of Type 1 diabetes patients contained TCRB CDR3s that were moderately but significantly shorter.

Their antigen targets remain unknown. Reverse transcription of all isolated RNA meant that expressed TCRB transcripts were sequenced. Assay: immunoSEQ multiplex PCR; the TCRdb copy retains only in-frame clones and omits some. The table lists 630,000 or so clones, over 13% of them singletons. Specimen: naive CD4+ T cells from blood. These receptors all come from a man between 18 and 29 years old with type 1 diabetes.

CDR3 sequence reads: CASSYDGANYGYTF. CDR3 DNA: TGTGCCAGCAGTTACGATGGGGCTAACTATGGCTACACCTTC. The chain joins TRBV6-6 to TRBJ1-2; D is uncertain. CDR1 MNHNY and CDR2 SVGAGI come from the germline V gene (reference sequence). This CDR3 comprises 14 residues. V lost 2 bases to trimming and J lost 0 bases, with 7 bases between them.

This clone was found a few times. The J gene is TRBJ2-1, the V gene TRBV2, with TRBD2 matching 8 bases. This CDR3 comprises 13 residues. V was clipped by 7 bases and J by 8 bases; unmatched bases: 7. The germline CDR1 and CDR2 sequences are SNHLY and FYNNEI. The CDR3 DNA sequence: TGTGCCAGCAATCTAGCGGGTAGCGATGAGCAGTTCTTC. It codes for CASNLAGSDEQFF.

The chain links TRBV14 to TRBJ2-1, with a weak D call TRBD2 (5 bases). The CDR3 totals 15 residues. CDR1 and CDR2 from the germline V gene are SGHDN and FVKESK. Trimming took off 3 bases at V and 9 bases at J, with 18 bases between the two ends. The CDR3 loop is CASSQARGAFREQFF. CDR3 DNA sequence: TGTGCCAGCAGCCAGGCCCGGGGAGCTTTTCGTGAGCAGTTCTTC.

This clone was counted between two and nine times. The chain carries TRBV27 and TRBJ1-2; 7 nucleotides match TRBD1. Per germline, CDR1 MNHEY and CDR2 SMNVEV (reference sequence). Germline trimming cut 4 bases from V and 6 bases from J; bases unmatched to any gene: 11. This CDR3 spans 15 amino acids. The DNA for the CDR3 is TGTGCCAGCAGTTCACAGGGGCCTAGGATAGATGGCTACACCTTC. Its translation is CASSSQGPRIDGYTF.

This clone showed up just a few times. The chain joins TRBV28 to TRBJ1-2; 9 bases are shared with TRBD1. Germline V CDR1 and CDR2: MDHEN, SYDVKM. The CDR3 runs 14 residues. V lost 5 bases to trimming and J lost 7 bases; unmatched junction nucleotides: 8. CDR3 in DNA: TGTGCCAGCAGTCGGGGGGACAGGGTCATTGGCTACACCTTC. Translation: CASSRGDRVIGYTF.

V and J are TRBV29-1 and TRBJ2-3, with 9 nucleotides matching TRBD2. Looked up from germline, CDR1 is SQVTM and CDR2 is ANQGSEA. This CDR3 contains 15 residues. V trimming: 7 bases; J trimming: 4 bases; junction bases outside the gene matches: 12. In DNA form, the CDR3 reads TGCAGCGGCGGAGGCGGGGGGGCTGAGTCAGATACGCAGTATTTT. Amino acid sequence: CSGGGGGAESDTQYF.

V is TRBV2 and J is TRBJ2-1; D possibly matches TRBD1 or TRBD2 (7 bases each). The CDR3 extends over 15 amino acids. Germline V gives CDR1 SNHLY, CDR2 FYNNEI. Trimming shortened V by 3 bases and J by 4 bases, and 13 bases separated the two germline ends. Written as DNA, the CDR3 is TGTGCCAGCAGTGAGGGAGCGGGACAGTACAATGAGCAGTTCTTC. This gives the protein CASSEGAGQYNEQFF.

The J gene is TRBJ2-5, the V gene TRBV6-1, with 16 bases identical to TRBD2. Trimming at V came to 1 base and at J to 8 bases, leaving 10 bases not matched to a gene. From germline, CDR1 is MNHNS and CDR2 SASEGT. This CDR3 is 18 amino acids long. This CDR3 is CASSEDERGTSGRGTQYF. The CDR3, as DNA: TGTGCCAGCAGTGAAGATGAGCGCGGGACTAGCGGGAGGGGAACCCAGTACTTC.

About this clone: Additional DNA sequences in this sample encode the identical CDR3. V is TRBV2 and J is TRBJ2-7; 8 nucleotides agree with TRBD1. In germline, CDR1 is SNHLY, CDR2 FYNNEI. The CDR3 length is 12 residues. V shed 8 bases, J shed 2 bases, and the junction held 2 bases outside the gene matches. CDR3 coding DNA: TGTGCCAGCTCGACAGGGGCCTACGAGCAGTACTTC. Translated: CASSTGAYEQYF.

The table lists this clone with a few counts. V is TRBV30 and J is TRBJ2-7; D may be TRBD1 (6 bases). This CDR3 spans 15 amino acids. Germline V gene sequence: CDR1 GTSNPN, CDR2 SVGIG (reference sequence). Trimming took 1 base from V and 3 from J, leaving 16 bases between them. The CDR3 loop reads CAWSDFLQGSYEQYF. CDR3 nucleotide sequence: TGTGCCTGGAGTGACTTTCTACAGGGAAGCTACGAGCAGTACTTC.

J is TRBJ2-5 and V is TRBV30; D possibly corresponds to TRBD1 (5 bases). The assigned J gene may be wrong: the sequence end matches TRBJ2-7 better. The CDR3 is made up of 13 amino acids. The V gene's germline CDR1 is GTSNPN and CDR2 SVGIG (reference sequence). Written as DNA, the CDR3 is TGTGCCTGGAGTGCAGGGATGACCTACGAGCAGTACTTC. It encodes CAWSAGMTYEQYF.

The rearrangement joins TRBV9 to TRBJ2-7; no clear D gene. The CDR3 totals 13 residues. The germline V and J ends were trimmed by 0 bases and 6 bases, with 10 bases remaining between them. Germline lookup yields CDR1 SGDLS and CDR2 YYNGEE. The CDR3, as DNA: TGTGCCAGCAGCGTAGAACTCAATGGCGAGCAGTACTTC. It is translated as CASSVELNGEQYF.

The J gene is TRBJ2-1, the V gene TRBV6-1; 7 bases match TRBD1. Trimming at V came to 1 base and at J to 10 bases, leaving 7 bases not matched to a gene. The CDR3 runs 14 residues. Looked up from germline, CDR1 is MNHNS and CDR2 is SASEGT. The CDR3 nucleotides are TGTGCCAGCAGTGAAGAGACAGGGTGGACGGAGCAGTTCTTC. This sequence encodes CASSEETGWTEQFF.

This clone occurred a few times. This sequence joins TRBV4-2 and TRBJ2-3, with D unresolved. V was shortened by 3 bases and J by 4 bases, with 5 bases between the two germline ends. Per germline, CDR1 LGHNA and CDR2 YNFKEQ. CDR3 size: 12 residues. CDR3: CASSHSADTQYF. CDR3 in DNA: TGTGCCAGCAGCCATTCGGCAGATACGCAGTATTTT.

This chain joins TRBV5-6 and TRBJ1-3; D unresolved. The CDR3 runs to 11 residues. The ends were cut back, 1 base at V and 5 bases at J, with 1 base in the middle. Germline CDR1 and CDR2: SGHDT and YYEEEE. The CDR3 spells CASSLRNTIYF. The CDR3 coding sequence is TGTGCCAGCAGCTTGAGAAACACCATATATTTT.

This clone was counted a few times. The chain carries TRBV28 and TRBJ2-1; TRBD2 matches at 7 bases. With V trimmed by 4 bases and J by 0 bases, 6 bases remained unmatched. The length of the CDR3 is 16 residues. Germline values: CDR1 MDHEN, CDR2 SYDVKM. The CDR3: CASSSPPGGSYNEQFF. As DNA, the CDR3 is TGTGCCAGCAGTTCTCCCCCGGGGGGCTCCTACAATGAGCAGTTCTTC.

V is TRBV20-1 and J is TRBJ2-4; D remains unclear. The CDR3 spans 11 residues. Germline-derived CDR1 and CDR2 are DFQATT and SNEGSKA (reference sequence). V lost 4 bases and J 2 bases, leaving 3 bases between the germline ends. DNA for the CDR3: TGCAGTGCTATTTCCAAAAACATTCAGTACTTC. Residues: CSAISKNIQYF.

This clone was detected a few times. V is TRBV5-6 and J is TRBJ2-3; TRBD1 might be the D (5 bases). The CDR3 spans 16 residues. Between the trimmed V and J ends, which lost 0 bases and 3 bases, there was a span of 14 bases. From germline, CDR1 is SGHDT and CDR2 YYEEEE. The CDR3 nucleotides read TGTGCCAGCAGCTTGGCAGGGATCGAGTCGACAGATACGCAGTATTTT. Translating gives CASSLAGIESTDTQYF.

The sample holds a few counts of this clone. V is TRBV29-1 and J is TRBJ1-1, with a tentative D call TRBD1 (5 bases). The germline V gene encodes CDR1 SQVTM and CDR2 ANQGSEA. Trimming took 4 bases from V and 0 from J, leaving 18 bases between them. This CDR3 contains 16 residues. CDR3 region: CSVGNWGSRMNTEAFF. As DNA, the CDR3 is TGCAGCGTTGGAAATTGGGGGTCCAGGATGAACACTGAAGCTTTCTTT.

A single count supports this clone. J is TRBJ2-2 and V is TRBV30; 8 bases agree with TRBD2. CDR1 is GTSNPN, CDR2 SVGIG, per germline (reference sequence). J was trimmed by 4 bases and V by 1 base; bases with no gene match: 2. CDR3 length: 14 amino acids. The CDR3 loop reads CAWSDGRATGELFF. Here the CDR3 DNA reads TGTGCCTGGAGTGACGGGAGGGCCACCGGGGAGCTGTTTTTT.

This clone was observed a handful of times. The V call is TRBV9, the J call TRBJ2-1; TRBD1 matches at 7 bases. Germline values: CDR1 SGDLS, CDR2 YYNGEE. This CDR3 is built from 15 residues. The J segment lost 7 bases and the V segment lost 4 bases, leaving 11 bases of the junction unmatched. The CDR3 here is CASSPIRDRSNEQFF. CDR3 nucleotides: TGTGCCAGCAGCCCGATAAGGGACAGATCGAATGAGCAGTTCTTC.

V usage is TRBV7-9 and J usage is TRBJ1-1; TRBD1 might be the D (5 bases). The CDR3 totals 14 residues. V dropped 5 bases and J dropped 1 base, with 11 bases sitting between them. Germline loops: CDR1 SEHNR, CDR2 FQNEAQ (reference sequence). CDR3 amino acids: CASSRPGPNTEAFF. CDR3 coding DNA: TGTGCCAGCAGCAGACCGGGACCGAACACTGAAGCTTTCTTT.

The chain links TRBV10-3 to TRBJ2-2; D unclear. The V gene lost 6 bases and the J gene lost 5 bases, with 10 bases spanning the gap. CDR3 length: 13 residues. The germline gives CDR1 ENHRY, CDR2 SYGVKD. In nucleotides, the CDR3 is TGTGCCATCAGGAAGGGTCCAACCGGGGAGCTGTTTTTT. Its protein product is CAIRKGPTGELFF.

The chain carries TRBV29-1 and TRBJ2-7; 9 positions match TRBD1. Germline values: CDR1 SQVTM, CDR2 ANQGSEA. The CDR3 has 15 amino acids. With 2 bases clipped from V and 9 bases from J, the junction kept 14 bases outside the gene matches. The CDR3 here is CSVERCGTGWLGQYF. CDR3 coding DNA: TGCAGCGTTGAAAGGTGTGGGACAGGGTGGTTGGGGCAGTACTTC.